The 7 T cell receptor beta chains below were found in one sample sequenced in a study of T cell repertoires in cytomegalovirus infection. These receptors' antigens are unknown. TCRdb re-derived calls from the reads in MiXCR, one entry per CDR3 protein. The table includes some 500,000 distinct CDR3 sequences, 33% detected once. Sequencing used cultured PBMCs, obtained from culture after CMV antigen stimulation. The receptors derive from a human donor in good health (CMV status not recorded). Some clones in this sample may be carry-over from other donors' samples.

The rearrangement uses TRBV7-6 and TRBJ2-6, with TRBD2 identical over 7 bases. The CDR3 extends over 17 amino acids. The germline V gene has CDR1 SGHVS and CDR2 FNYEAQ. With V trimmed by 1 base and J by 2 bases, 5 bases remained unmatched. The CDR3 nucleotides are TGTGCCAGCAGCTTAGGGGGAGGGAGGGCTGGGGCCAACGTCCTGACTTTC. It encodes CASSLGGGRAGANVLTF.

This clonotype was picked up a small number of times. The chain uses TRBV12-3 or TRBV12-4 and TRBJ1-2, with 7 bases aligning to TRBD1. With 5 bases clipped from V and 6 bases from J, the junction kept 6 bases outside the gene matches. This CDR3 region has 13 residues. The CDR3 coding sequence is TGTGCCAGCAGTCGACAGGGCTCGGATGGCTACACCTTC. Protein product: CASSRQGSDGYTF.

There are a few counts of this clonotype. The J gene is TRBJ2-7, the V gene TRBV7-6; weak D call: TRBD2 (5 bases). CDR1 is SGHVS and CDR2 is FNYEAQ in the germline V gene. The CDR3 has 14 residues. The V gene lost 3 bases and the J gene lost 3 bases, with 12 bases spanning the gap. The CDR3 DNA sequence: TGTGCCAGCAGCTTTCTAGCAAGAAACTACGAGCAGTACTTC. As protein: CASSFLARNYEQYF.

The gene calls are TRBV6-2 or TRBV6-3 and TRBJ2-7; D unresolved. The CDR3 spans 13 residues. The V gene lost 3 bases and the J gene lost 0 bases, with 6 bases spanning the gap. Germline V gene sequence: CDR1 MNHEY, CDR2 SVGEGT. The DNA of the CDR3 is TGTGCCAGCAGTTATTCCCTCTCCTACGAGCAGTACTTC. This gives the protein CASSYSLSYEQYF.

The chain couples TRBV12-3 or TRBV12-4 to TRBJ1-6, with TRBD1 identical over 10 bases. The CDR3 extends over 14 amino acids. V was clipped by 5 bases and J by 10 bases; unmatched bases: 5. The CDR3 reads CASSPRTGGSPLHF. The CDR3 nucleotides are TGTGCCAGCAGTCCTCGGACAGGGGGATCACCCCTCCACTTT.

This sequence joins TRBV4-3 and TRBJ2-3, with 7 bases fitting TRBD1. The J segment lost 6 bases and the V segment lost 0 bases, leaving 9 bases of the junction unmatched. The CDR3 loop spans 16 amino acids. Germline V lookup: CDR1 LGHNA, CDR2 YSLEER. CDR3 amino acids: CASSQEDRLARDTQYF. The CDR3 DNA sequence: TGCGCCAGCAGCCAAGAGGACAGGCTAGCACGGGATACGCAGTATTTT.

In its sample, this clonotype was seen a few times. This chain uses TRBV28 with TRBJ2-5; the D call may be TRBD1 or TRBD2 (7 bases each). The CDR3 has 16 residues. The germline V gene encodes CDR1 MDHEN and CDR2 SYDVKM. Trimming pared 3 bases from V and 4 bases from J, leaving 18 bases between. The CDR3 nucleotides are TGTGCCAGCAGTTTCTTAACACAGGGGAGGGGAGAGACCCAGTACTTC. This sequence encodes CASSFLTQGRGETQYF.